This T cell receptor beta chain is from a study of T cell clusters in autoimmune cytopenias. Whole-study findings and limits: Comparing secondary cytopenia with chronic lymphocytic leukemia showed no cluster-lack signature, apparently masked by lymphoma repertoire.

Multiplex touch-down PCR amplified TRB using TRB-A and TRB-B pools in one tube. Using the multiplex PCR reads, TCRdb records one entry per CDR3 protein without DNA. The sample has around 4,800 distinct CDR3 sequences, and its top ten clones hold about 64%. TRB was amplified from around 0.25 ug of peripheral blood genomic DNA per sample. According to its frequency, this clonotype is medium-sized. What it binds is unknown. CDR1 and CDR2 (germline): PRHDT, FYEKMQ (reference sequence). The CDR3 runs to 15 residues. This sample also belongs to another study, concerning T cell repertoires in aging, cancer and after chemotherapy. This second study notes: In each cancer cohort, median generation probability increased across chemotherapy, suggesting thymic output rebounded. Immunological memory after chemotherapy cannot be judged from the repertoire data.

Sequenced: peripheral blood. The source of this sequence is a human donor with an autoimmune cytopenia or autoimmune hepatitis (not recorded which). J is TRBJ2-5 and V is TRBV13; TCRdb picks TRBD2, but there is no DNA to check that call. The CDR3 loop is CASSLEGLPEETQYF.